This passage covers 12 T cell receptor beta chains from one sample sequenced in a study of response to subunit inactivated influenza vaccine. TCRdb processed the RT-PCR reads anew with MiXCR; each CDR3 protein has one entry. The table has around 470,000 distinct CDR3 sequences, roughly 7.9% seen once; the top ten hold less than 15%. Material: PBMCs from blood, obtained 23 months after vaccination. The receptors derive from a man aged 50 to 69 who received an inactivated influenza vaccine.

The V gene is TRBV6-4, the J gene TRBJ1-1; 7 bases map to TRBD1. Germline trimming cut 6 bases from V and 5 bases from J; bases unmatched to any gene: 9. Germline V gene sequence: CDR1 MRHNA, CDR2 SNTAGT. The CDR3 totals 14 residues. This CDR3 is CASSENTGDTEAFF. CDR3 DNA sequence: TGTGCCAGCAGCGAAAATACAGGGGATACTGAAGCTTTCTTT.

This clonotype has only a few counts. The CDR3 sequence is CSAKTSGRSTGELFF. The CDR3 DNA reads as TGCAGTGCAAAGACTAGCGGGAGGTCCACCGGGGAGCTGTTTTTT. V and J are TRBV20-1 and TRBJ2-2; TRBD2 agrees at 13 bases. The germline CDR1 and CDR2 sequences are DFQATT and SNEGSKA (reference sequence). Losses at the gene ends were 6 bases for V and 4 bases for J; bases not matched to a gene: 5. The CDR3 contains 15 residues.

This clonotype was picked up many times. This chain connects TRBV12-3 or TRBV12-4 to TRBJ1-2; D uncertain. The CDR3 contains 13 residues. V dropped 3 bases and J dropped 7 bases, with 12 bases sitting between them. The chain's CDR3 is CASSFSGDLGYTF. The CDR3 coding sequence is TGTGCCAGCAGTTTCTCCGGAGACCTTGGCTACACCTTC.

This chain connects TRBV30 to TRBJ2-5, with D possibly TRBD1 on 6 matching bases. Trimming took off 3 bases at V and 1 base at J, with 6 bases between the two ends. The germline gives CDR1 GTSNPN, CDR2 SVGIG (reference sequence). The CDR3 sequence is 12 residues long. CDR3 amino acids: CAWRDSQETQYF. The CDR3 coding sequence is TGTGCCTGGAGGGACAGCCAAGAGACCCAGTACTTC.

This chain joins TRBV20-1 and TRBJ2-2; the match to TRBD1 covers 7 bases. The CDR3 extends over 15 amino acids. Germline CDR1 and CDR2: DFQATT and SNEGSKA (reference sequence). J was trimmed by 2 bases and V by 0 bases; bases with no gene match: 3. CDR3 in amino acids: CSARDWDSNTGELFF. The CDR3 bases are TGCAGTGCTAGAGATTGGGACAGTAACACCGGGGAGCTGTTTTTT.

This clonotype has more than one count but fewer than ten. This chain connects TRBV5-1 to TRBJ2-3; 11 bases map to TRBD2. Germline CDR1 and CDR2: SGHRS and YFSETQ. The CDR3 spans 15 residues. V lost 4 bases to trimming and J lost 4 bases; unmatched junction nucleotides: 5. CDR3 sequence (DNA): TGCGCCAGCAGCCCGACTAGCGGGAAGTCAGATACGCAGTATTTT. It encodes CASSPTSGKSDTQYF.

This clonotype was recorded a few times. The chain recombines TRBV5-1 with TRBJ2-7, with D possibly matching TRBD2 (5 bases). Trimming took off 4 bases at V and 3 bases at J, with 20 bases between the two ends. CDR1 and CDR2 from the germline V gene are SGHRS and YFSETQ. CDR3 length: 16 amino acids. CDR3 loop: CASSMEVRDWGYEQYF. In DNA, the CDR3 is TGCGCCAGCAGCATGGAGGTCCGAGACTGGGGCTACGAGCAGTACTTC.

The CDR3 bases are TGTGCCAGCAGCCACCGGCAGGCTTATAATTCACCCCTCCACTTT. Its translation is CASSHRQAYNSPLHF. The chain has TRBV3-1 and TRBJ1-6; D not resolved. The germline gives CDR1 LGHDT, CDR2 YNNKEL (reference sequence). CDR3 length equals 15 residues. The V end was cut by 3 bases, the J end by 4 bases, with 10 bases between.

This clonotype has ten or more counts. The CDR3 region is CSVEQGDEQYF. CDR3 sequence (DNA): TGCAGCGTTGAACAGGGGGACGAGCAGTACTTC. The chain carries TRBV29-1 and TRBJ2-7; 7 bases line up with TRBD1. The CDR3 sequence is 11 residues long. Looked up from germline, CDR1 is SQVTM and CDR2 is ANQGSEA. V shed 2 bases and J 5 bases; nucleotides not matched to a gene: 0.

This clonotype was picked up many times. This chain links TRBV12-3 or TRBV12-4 with TRBJ2-1; 9 bases are shared with TRBD2. V gave up 7 bases and J gave up 6 bases; unmatched junction bases: 7. The CDR3 is made up of 14 amino acids. The CDR3 is CASTSGTSFNEQFF. CDR3 DNA sequence: TGTGCCAGCACTTCCGGGACTAGCTTCAATGAGCAGTTCTTC.

This clonotype showed up many times. The rearrangement joins TRBV4-3 to TRBJ2-1; D is possibly TRBD2 (6 bases). Trimming took 1 base from V and 8 from J, leaving 15 bases between them. CDR1 is LGHNA, CDR2 YSLEER, per germline. There are 15 residues in the CDR3. Here the CDR3 DNA reads TGCGCCAGCAGCCAAGGGGTGACTAGAATGTATGAGCAGTTCTTC. Protein: CASSQGVTRMYEQFF.

The rearrangement joins TRBV6-4 to TRBJ2-5; the D is unclear. Trimming took 3 bases from V and 2 from J, leaving 7 bases between them. Germline CDR1 and CDR2: MRHNA and SNTAGT. This CDR3 comprises 13 residues. CDR3 residues: CASSENEQETQYF. The CDR3 bases are TGTGCCAGCAGTGAAAATGAGCAAGAGACCCAGTACTTC.